Shown below are 28 T cell receptor beta chains from a single sample sequenced in a study of blood T cell repertoires in COVID-19. Generated by immunoSEQ multiplex PCR, the TCRdb table keeps only in-frame clones and is missing some. The repertoire has some 330,000 clones, approximately 87% of them found once; the top ten carry around 1.9%. The sample comprised PBMCs or T cells enriched from blood (not recorded which). The source of these receptors is a man aged 40-55 years in a cohort exposed to, infected with or recovered from COVID-19 (not recorded which).

J is TRBJ1-4 and V is TRBV7-9, with 7 positions matching TRBD1. CDR3 size: 14 residues. The junction had 4 bases not matched to a gene; V was cut back by 1 base and J by 8 bases. The germline V gene encodes CDR1 SEHNR and CDR2 FQNEAQ (reference sequence). In nucleotides, the CDR3 is TGTGCCAGCAGCTTAGGCGCCAGGGGGGAAAAACTGTTTTTT. It yields the protein CASSLGARGEKLFF.

V usage is TRBV7-9 and J usage is TRBJ1-1; D may be TRBD1 (6 bases). Germline values: CDR1 SEHNR, CDR2 FQNEAQ (reference sequence). The V and J ends lost 1 base and 4 bases respectively, with 13 bases between them. The CDR3 contains 15 residues. CDR3 DNA sequence: TGTGCCAGCAGCTTAGATGGGGGCGGTTTCACTGAAGCTTTCTTT. It yields the protein CASSLDGGGFTEAFF.

This chain connects TRBV2 to TRBJ2-7; 10 nucleotides agree with TRBD1. Trimming removed 2 bases from V and 7 bases from J; junction bases left unmatched: 5. This CDR3 has 14 amino acids. Germline V lookup: CDR1 SNHLY, CDR2 FYNNEI. CDR3 in DNA: TGTGCCAGCAGTGAAACCGACAGGGGGCGTGAGCAGTACTTC. Translated: CASSETDRGREQYF. Full variable domain (rest looked up from reference TRBV2 and TRBJ2-7): EPEVTQTPSHQVTQMGQEVILRCVPISNHLYFYWYRQILGQKVEFLVSFYNNEISEKSEIFDDQFSVERPDGSNFTLKIRSTKLEDSAMYFCASSETDRGREQYFGPGTRLTVT.

The chain has TRBV5-1 and TRBJ2-7; the match to TRBD1 covers 11 bases. Germline V lookup: CDR1 SGHRS, CDR2 YFSETQ. Trimming took 5 bases from V and 6 from J; bases not matched to a gene: 7. This CDR3 spans 14 amino acids. In nucleotides, the CDR3 is TGCGCCAGCAGAGCCGGACAGGGGGCAGGCGAGCAGTACTTC. Encoded protein: CASRAGQGAGEQYF.

The chain recombines TRBV3-1 (or the pseudogene TRBV3-2) with TRBJ1-4, with D perhaps TRBD1 (5 bases). This CDR3 has 18 residues. The germline gives CDR1 LGHDT, CDR2 YNNKEL (reference sequence). V was clipped by 0 bases and J by 0 bases, with 14 bases between them. The CDR3 bases are TGTGCCAGCAGCCAAGAGGGGCGCGGGAGAACAACTAATGAAAAACTGTTTTTT. This sequence encodes CASSQEGRGRTTNEKLFF.

The rearrangement uses TRBV9 and TRBJ2-2; the D gene is possibly TRBD2 (6 bases). V was pared by 4 bases and J by 7 bases, with 17 bases between. CDR1 SGDLS and CDR2 YYNGEE come from the germline V gene. The CDR3 totals 15 residues. The DNA of the CDR3 is TGTGCCAGCAGCCCCCGTACACTAGCCAGCGGGGAGCTGTTTTTT. Translation: CASSPRTLASGELFF.

The J gene is TRBJ2-7, the V gene TRBV21-1; the D call in the table, TRBD2, was not verified against the DNA. TRBV21-1 is a known pseudogene. The CDR3 has 13 amino acids. The chain's CDR3 is CASIISADYEQYF. CDR3 bases: TGTGCCAGCATTATATCGGCGGACTACGAGCAGTACTTC.

The chain is built from TRBV2 and TRBJ2-1; TRBD2 matches at 12 bases. Germline CDR1 SNHLY, CDR2 FYNNEI. V lost 8 bases and J lost 2; bases outside the gene matches: 7. The length of the CDR3 is 16 residues. The CDR3 sequence: CASSPTSGSPYNEQFF. The CDR3 nucleotides are TGTGCCAGCTCACCGACTAGCGGGAGCCCCTACAATGAGCAGTTCTTC.

V is TRBV5-4 and J is TRBJ2-2; 7 bases fit TRBD2. There are 18 residues in the CDR3. Per germline, CDR1 SGHNT and CDR2 YYREEE (reference sequence). Trimming at V came to 1 base and at J to 0 bases, leaving 9 bases not matched to a gene. The CDR3 DNA sequence: TGTGCCAGCAGCTTGCCGCAGGGACTAAAAACGAACACCGGGGAGCTGTTTTTT. Translating gives CASSLPQGLKTNTGELFF.

This chain links TRBV28 with TRBJ2-7; TRBD1 matches at 11 bases. CDR3 length equals 14 residues. V dropped 6 bases and J dropped 4; count of bases not matched to a gene: 5. CDR1 is MDHEN and CDR2 is SYDVKM in the germline V gene. CDR3 loop: CASSVDRGLYEQYF. The CDR3 DNA reads TGTGCCAGCAGCGTGGACAGGGGGCTATACGAGCAGTACTTC.

This clone was seen just once. V is TRBV5-1 and J is TRBJ2-2; TRBD2 aligns across 13 bases. The junction had 4 bases not matched to a gene; V was cut back by 5 bases and J by 6 bases. This CDR3 comprises 15 residues. Germline CDR1 reads SGHRS; CDR2 reads YFSETQ. Here the CDR3 reads CASSSGLAGSGELFF. Written as DNA, the CDR3 is TGCGCCAGCAGTTCGGGACTAGCGGGATCCGGGGAGCTGTTTTTT.

The J gene is TRBJ1-1, the V gene TRBV9, with 8 bases that match TRBD1. This CDR3 comprises 15 residues. Unmatched junction bases numbered 12, after V lost 4 bases and J lost 7 bases. Germline CDR1 and CDR2: SGDLS and YYNGEE. The CDR3 DNA is TGTGCCAGCAGCCCAAGACTACAGGGGGTTAGTGAAGCTTTCTTT. It codes for CASSPRLQGVSEAFF.

The rearrangement uses TRBV28 and TRBJ2-4; the D gene is possibly TRBD1 (6 bases). The CDR3 loop spans 18 amino acids. V was clipped by 6 bases and J by 3 bases, with 24 bases between them. Per germline, CDR1 MDHEN and CDR2 SYDVKM. The CDR3 nucleotides are TGTGCCAGCAGCCCAAAGTGGACAGTGGTTGGGGACAAAAACATTCAGTACTTC. It encodes CASSPKWTVVGDKNIQYF.

The V call is TRBV27, the J call TRBJ2-5, with a possible D match to TRBD2 (5 bases). The CDR3 sequence is 15 residues long. V lost 6 bases and J 5 bases, leaving 19 bases between the germline ends. CDR1 is MNHEY and CDR2 is SMNVEV in the germline V gene (reference sequence). CDR3 region: CASSPDYRTSETQYF. Here the CDR3 DNA reads TGTGCCAGCAGCCCCGACTACCGGACGTCCGAGACCCAGTACTTC.

The genes are TRBV28 and TRBJ2-7, with D perhaps TRBD1 (6 bases). The germline V gene encodes CDR1 MDHEN and CDR2 SYDVKM. This CDR3 has 12 residues. Trimming took 6 bases from V and 5 from J, leaving 11 bases between them. The CDR3 here is CASRQGENEQYF. CDR3 DNA sequence: TGTGCCAGCAGACAGGGCGAAAACGAGCAGTACTTC.

The V call is TRBV19, the J call TRBJ1-3; 10 nucleotides align to TRBD1. CDR3 size: 15 residues. Germline trimming cut 5 bases from V and 2 bases from J; bases unmatched to any gene: 3. The germline gives CDR1 LNHDA, CDR2 SQIVND (reference sequence). The CDR3 loop reads CASSSDRGPGNTIYF. In nucleotides, the CDR3 is TGTGCCAGTAGTTCCGACAGGGGGCCTGGAAACACCATATATTTT.

This clone was recorded only once. The genes are TRBV18 and TRBJ1-2; the D gene is possibly TRBD1 (5 bases). The V gene's germline CDR1 is KGHSH and CDR2 LQKENI. This CDR3 is 12 amino acids long. The V end was cut by 4 bases, the J end by 9 bases, with 12 bases between. Written as DNA, the CDR3 is TGTGCCAGCTCACTAGACAGATCTAGCTACACCTTC. It codes for CASSLDRSSYTF.

This clone was recorded only once. CDR3 coding DNA: TGTGCCAGCTCACCACGAAGCGGGTCCTACGAGCAGTACTTC. Translating gives CASSPRSGSYEQYF. This sequence joins TRBV18 and TRBJ2-7; TRBD2 is a possible D gene (6 bases). The germline V gene has CDR1 KGHSH and CDR2 LQKENI. The CDR3 totals 14 residues. V dropped 1 base and J dropped 1 base, with 8 bases sitting between them.

In DNA, the CDR3 is TGCGCCAGCAGCTTGGTCGGGTACGGAAACACCATATATTTT. Protein sequence: CASSLVGYGNTIYF. The chain couples TRBV5-1 to TRBJ1-3; D ambiguous. V lost 0 bases and J 4 bases, leaving 8 bases between the germline ends. Germline CDR1 is SGHRS and CDR2 is YFSETQ. This CDR3 contains 14 residues.

The V call is TRBV28, the J call TRBJ2-1; 8 nucleotides agree with TRBD1. CDR3 size: 17 residues. Germline lookup yields CDR1 MDHEN and CDR2 SYDVKM. Trimming took 8 bases from V and 5 from J; bases not matched to a gene: 17. The CDR3 spells CASGLRTGKEVNNEQFF. DNA for the CDR3: TGTGCCAGCGGGTTAAGGACAGGGAAGGAGGTGAACAATGAGCAGTTCTTC.

The CDR3, as DNA: TGCGCCAGCAGCGGAGGGACAGGGGGTCGCACTGAAGCTTTCTTT. Amino acids: CASSGGTGGRTEAFF. The chain uses TRBV5-1 and TRBJ1-1, with 11 bases identical to TRBD1. V was pared by 4 bases and J by 4 bases, with 6 bases of the junction left unmatched. CDR3 size: 15 residues. Germline CDR1 reads SGHRS; CDR2 reads YFSETQ.

The chain couples TRBV11-2 to TRBJ1-1; D gene unclear. The CDR3 extends over 12 amino acids. V was shortened by 3 bases and J by 4 bases, with 6 bases between the two germline ends. Germline CDR1 is SGHAT and CDR2 is FQNNGV. The CDR3 DNA sequence: TGTGCCAGCAGCTTCCGGGGCACTGAAGCTTTCTTT. Protein sequence: CASSFRGTEAFF.

The chain couples TRBV25-1 to TRBJ2-7, with 13 positions matching TRBD2. The CDR3 runs to 15 residues. The V segment lost 7 bases and the J segment 1 base; nucleotides outside the gene matches: 4. Germline V CDR1 and CDR2: MGHDK, SYGVNS. In DNA form, the CDR3 reads TGTGCCAGCACCGGACTAGCGGGAGTTTCCTACGAGCAGTACTTC. It encodes CASTGLAGVSYEQYF.

V is TRBV19 and J is TRBJ1-2; D is possibly TRBD1 (6 bases). The CDR3 extends over 14 amino acids. Trimming left V 10 bases short and J 5 bases short, with 20 bases between. CDR1 and CDR2 from the germline V gene are LNHDA and SQIVND (reference sequence). The CDR3 sequence is CATQRGTDTYGYTF. CDR3 nucleotide sequence: TGTGCCACCCAAAGGGGGACCGACACTTATGGCTACACCTTC.

The chain recombines TRBV11-2 with TRBJ1-1, with D perhaps TRBD1 (6 bases). The CDR3 contains 15 residues. Trimming removed 0 bases at V and 0 bases at J, with 8 bases between. The V gene's germline CDR1 is SGHAT and CDR2 FQNNGV. CDR3 sequence (DNA): TGTGCCAGCAGCTTAGAGGGACATGTGAACACTGAAGCTTTCTTT. Translating it yields CASSLEGHVNTEAFF.

J is TRBJ1-4 and V is TRBV27; D might be TRBD1 (6 bases). CDR3 length: 13 residues. The germline CDR1 and CDR2 sequences are MNHEY and SMNVEV (reference sequence). Trimming shortened V by 6 bases and J by 3 bases, and 8 bases separated the two germline ends. Here the CDR3 DNA reads TGTGCCAGCAGAGGGGGTCCTAATGAAAAACTGTTTTTT. It translates to CASRGGPNEKLFF.

The V gene is TRBV27, the J gene TRBJ1-2; 7 positions agree with TRBD1. This CDR3 region has 16 residues. Germline V gene data show CDR1 as MNHEY and CDR2 as SMNVEV (reference sequence). V gave up 5 bases and J gave up 5 bases; unmatched junction bases: 14. CDR3 loop: CASSQSGQFFMYGYTF. The DNA of the CDR3 is TGTGCCAGCAGTCAATCGGGACAGTTCTTTATGTATGGCTACACCTTC.

This clone appeared once. The chain uses TRBV27 and TRBJ2-2; 8 positions agree with TRBD2. The V and J ends lost 3 bases and 6 bases, in that order; junction bases with no gene match: 6. In germline, CDR1 is MNHEY, CDR2 SMNVEV (reference sequence). This CDR3 spans 15 amino acids. The CDR3 region has the DNA TGTGCCAGCAGTTTGAGCGGGAGTATGGCCGGGGAGCTGTTTTTT. Its protein product is CASSLSGSMAGELFF.